This passage covers 25 T cell receptor beta chains from one sample sequenced in a study of identical twins. TCRdb passed the 5' RACE reads through MiXCR, listing each CDR3 protein once. The sample carries roughly 250,000 distinct CDR3 sequences, 11% to 15% recorded once. Specimen: memory (CD45RO+) T cells sorted from blood. All receptors derive from a woman between 18 and 29 years old in good health.

V is TRBV12-3 or TRBV12-4 and J is TRBJ2-3; D remains ambiguous. The V gene lost 3 bases and the J gene lost 7 bases, with 8 bases spanning the gap. The CDR3 length is 12 residues. This CDR3 is CASSLGSHTQYF. Here the CDR3 DNA reads TGTGCCAGCAGTTTGGGGTCACATACGCAGTATTTT.

This clonotype was observed a handful of times. The rearrangement joins TRBV12-3 or TRBV12-4 to TRBJ1-2; 8 nucleotides agree with TRBD1. The CDR3 runs to 13 residues. Trimming at V came to 4 bases and at J to 8 bases, leaving 6 bases not matched to a gene. In nucleotides, the CDR3 is TGTGCCAGCAGTTCAGGGGGCCGTGGCGGCTACACCTTC. Translating it yields CASSSGGRGGYTF.

The chain carries TRBV5-1 and TRBJ2-7, with D possibly being TRBD1 or TRBD2 (5 bases each). CDR1 and CDR2 (germline): SGHRS, YFSETQ. Trimming shortened V by 5 bases and J by 2 bases, and 20 bases separated the two germline ends. The CDR3 is made up of 16 amino acids. The CDR3 region has the DNA TGCGCCAGCAGTCCCCGAGGGGTTTCATCCGCCTACGAGCAGTACTTC. It is translated as CASSPRGVSSAYEQYF.

The chain links TRBV6-6 to TRBJ2-7; 8 nucleotides align to TRBD1. The V gene's germline CDR1 is MNHNY and CDR2 SVGAGI (reference sequence). The junction had 3 bases not matched to a gene; V was cut back by 5 bases and J by 6 bases. The CDR3 runs 12 residues. CDR3 bases: TGTGCCAGCAGTGGAACAGGGGGCGAGCAGTACTTC. Translated: CASSGTGGEQYF.

This clonotype turned up a few times. This rearrangement joins TRBV12-3 or TRBV12-4 to TRBJ1-2, with a tentative D call TRBD1 (6 bases). CDR3 length equals 12 residues. Trimming removed 4 bases from V and 7 bases from J, with 10 bases in between. In DNA, the CDR3 is TGTGCCAGCAGTTCAGGGGTAGGTGGCTACACCTTC. Translating gives CASSSGVGGYTF.

This clonotype has only a few counts. The CDR3 region is CASSYGTGQQETQYF. The CDR3 DNA sequence: TGTGCCAGCAGTTACGGGACGGGGCAACAAGAGACCCAGTACTTC. The chain links TRBV6-5 to TRBJ2-5; tentatively, D is TRBD1 or TRBD2 (5 bases each). The ends were cut back, 2 bases at V and 2 bases at J, with 12 bases in the middle. The CDR3 length is 15 residues. Germline loops: CDR1 MNHEY, CDR2 SVGAGI.

The chain has TRBV29-1 and TRBJ2-1, with TRBD1 identical over 9 bases. V was pared by 2 bases and J by 2 bases, with 7 bases of the junction left unmatched. CDR1 and CDR2 from the germline V gene are SQVTM and ANQGSEA. This CDR3 spans 16 amino acids. The CDR3 reads CSVESGTGKAYNEQFF. DNA for the CDR3: TGCAGCGTTGAATCCGGGACAGGGAAGGCCTACAATGAGCAGTTCTTC.

This clonotype was detected many times. The genes are TRBV7-9 and TRBJ2-1; 7 positions match TRBD1. This CDR3 is 15 amino acids long. Germline CDR1 SEHNR, CDR2 FQNEAQ (reference sequence). Trimming took 5 bases from V and 5 from J; bases not matched to a gene: 9. The CDR3 DNA reads as TGTGCCAGCAGCGGAAAGACAGGGCTCAACAATGAGCAGTTCTTC. Translating gives CASSGKTGLNNEQFF.

The chain has TRBV12-3 or TRBV12-4 and TRBJ2-2; the D gene is possibly TRBD1 (7 bases). V was cut by 7 bases and J by 4 bases, with 13 bases left in between. The CDR3 covers 14 residues. This CDR3 reads CASTGGQFTGELFF. The CDR3 nucleotides read TGTGCCAGCACCGGGGGACAGTTCACCGGGGAGCTGTTTTTT.

J is TRBJ2-7 and V is TRBV6-7, with 12 bases identical to TRBD2. Being an ORF, TRBV6-7 has a function that is uncertain. The length of the CDR3 is 17 residues. V lost 2 bases to trimming and J lost 0 bases; unmatched junction nucleotides: 5. The CDR3, as DNA: TGTGCCAGCAGTTACCTAGGACTAGCGGGATGCTCCTACGAGCAGTACTTC. This translates into CASSYLGLAGCSYEQYF.

This clonotype has a count of ten or more. The chain combines TRBV10-1 with TRBJ1-2, with 7 bases that match TRBD1. Germline V lookup: CDR1 WNHNN, CDR2 SYGVQD (reference sequence). V lost 8 bases to trimming and J lost 5 bases; unmatched junction nucleotides: 14. The CDR3 totals 15 residues. The CDR3 nucleotides are TGCGCCAGCTTCTCGATCGGGACAGCCTTTTATGGCTACACCTTC. Translated, it gives CASFSIGTAFYGYTF.

V and J are TRBV29-1 and TRBJ2-5; the D is unclear. The CDR3 is 14 amino acids. V lost 4 bases, J lost 1 base, and 13 bases lay in between. Germline V gene data show CDR1 as SQVTM and CDR2 as ANQGSEA. The CDR3 DNA is TGCAGCGTTGGGTTCGGCGGTCCCCAAGAGACCCAGTACTTC. It specifies CSVGFGGPQETQYF.

This clonotype turned up a few times. The V and J genes are TRBV6-1 and TRBJ1-2; TRBD1 aligns across 8 bases. The germline CDR1 and CDR2 sequences are MNHNS and SASEGT. The CDR3 sequence is 14 residues long. V shed 6 bases and J 6 bases; nucleotides not matched to a gene: 9. The CDR3 loop is CASSRQTGEDGYTF. The CDR3 DNA reads TGTGCCAGCAGCCGCCAGACAGGGGAGGATGGCTACACCTTC.

This clonotype appeared many times. V is TRBV12-3 or TRBV12-4 and J is TRBJ1-2; D gene uncertain. Trimming removed 3 bases at V and 3 bases at J, with 14 bases between. CDR3 length: 15 amino acids. The CDR3 loop is CASSFHSGSDYGYTF. The CDR3 DNA reads as TGTGCCAGCAGTTTTCACAGCGGGTCGGACTATGGCTACACCTTC.

This rearrangement joins TRBV3-1 to TRBJ1-1; TRBD1 matches 7 bases. The germline CDR1 and CDR2 sequences are LGHDT and YNNKEL (reference sequence). V lost 2 bases to trimming and J lost 0 bases; unmatched junction nucleotides: 6. The CDR3 loop spans 16 amino acids. This CDR3 is CASSQYRGIMNTEAFF. The CDR3 DNA is TGTGCCAGCAGCCAATACAGGGGAATTATGAACACTGAAGCTTTCTTT.

This clonotype was found a few times. The chain has TRBV20-1 and TRBJ2-1; D gene unclear. Trimming pared 5 bases from V and 9 bases from J, leaving 14 bases between. The CDR3 contains 12 residues. Germline lookup yields CDR1 DFQATT and CDR2 SNEGSKA (reference sequence). This CDR3 reads CSASRSGSEQFF. The CDR3 coding sequence is TGCAGTGCTTCACGAAGTGGGTCTGAGCAGTTCTTC.

V is TRBV5-5 and J is TRBJ2-3, with 7 bases fitting TRBD1. V shed 4 bases, J shed 2 bases, and the junction held 7 bases outside the gene matches. There are 15 residues in the CDR3. Germline V gives CDR1 SGHKS, CDR2 YYEKEE (reference sequence). CDR3 bases: TGTGCCAGCAGCCCCCGACAGGGATACACAGATACGCAGTATTTT. It specifies CASSPRQGYTDTQYF.

The chain has TRBV5-6 and TRBJ2-3; TRBD2 matches 9 bases. Germline trimming cut 6 bases from V and 2 bases from J; bases unmatched to any gene: 10. CDR1 and CDR2 from the germline V gene are SGHDT and YYEEEE. The CDR3 runs to 16 residues. CDR3 DNA: TGTGCCAGCACCTCTGGACTAGCGTTTGCCACAGATACGCAGTATTTT. Translating gives CASTSGLAFATDTQYF.

The V call is TRBV14, the J call TRBJ2-2, with D uncertain. The CDR3 is made up of 13 amino acids. CDR1 and CDR2 (germline): SGHDN, FVKESK. V shed 4 bases and J shed 6 bases, with 9 bases lying between them. CDR3 in amino acids: CASSPPMAGELFF. CDR3 bases: TGTGCCAGCAGCCCCCCGATGGCCGGGGAGCTGTTTTTT. Based on the CDR3 plus reference TRBV14 and TRBJ2-2, the full variable domain is EAGVTQFPSHSVIEKGQTVTLRCDPISGHDNLYWYRRVMGKEIKFLLHFVKESKQDESGMPNNRFLAERTGGTYSTLKVQPAELEDSGVYFCASSPPMAGELFFGEGSRLTVL.

This clonotype has only a few counts. The genes are TRBV12-3 or TRBV12-4 and TRBJ2-6, with 7 bases lining up with TRBD1. The V gene end was trimmed by 5 bases and the J gene end by 0 bases; junction bases not matched to a gene: 10. The CDR3 covers 18 residues. CDR3 region: CASSPRGQVDSGANVLTF. The CDR3 nucleotides are TGTGCCAGCAGTCCTCGAGGACAGGTAGACTCTGGGGCCAACGTCCTGACTTTC.

The chain joins TRBV5-1 to TRBJ2-1; TRBD2 might be the D (6 bases). The length of the CDR3 is 15 residues. Germline V CDR1 and CDR2: SGHRS, YFSETQ. With 4 bases removed from V and 5 bases from J, the gap between germline ends came to 16 bases. CDR3 loop: CASSRTGETNNEQFF. In DNA form, the CDR3 reads TGCGCCAGCAGCCGGACGGGGGAGACTAACAATGAGCAGTTCTTC.

The rearrangement joins TRBV20-1 to TRBJ2-3; the D gene is possibly TRBD2 (6 bases). V was pared by 1 base and J by 2 bases, with 13 bases between. The CDR3 is 15 amino acids. Germline V lookup: CDR1 DFQATT, CDR2 SNEGSKA (reference sequence). This chain's CDR3 is CSARGLAGTTDTQYF. Here the CDR3 DNA reads TGCAGTGCTAGAGGACTCGCGGGAACCACAGATACGCAGTATTTT.

The chain carries TRBV20-1 and TRBJ2-1, with D uncertain. The CDR3 sequence is 12 residues long. Trimming cost V 5 bases and J 6 bases, with 11 bases left between them. Germline CDR1 reads DFQATT; CDR2 reads SNEGSKA (reference sequence). The CDR3 DNA reads as TGCAGTGCTCAACGGCCCGTCAATGAGCAGTTCTTC. It encodes CSAQRPVNEQFF.

The V and J genes are TRBV2 and TRBJ2-7; 8 positions match TRBD2. CDR1 SNHLY and CDR2 FYNNEI come from the germline V gene. The CDR3 runs 14 residues. V lost 6 bases, J lost 2 bases, and 6 bases stayed unmatched. The CDR3 nucleotides read TGTGCCAGCAGAGCGGAGCGGGGGCCCTACGAGCAGTACTTC. Translated: CASRAERGPYEQYF.

The V and J genes are TRBV4-1 and TRBJ2-1, with D unresolved. This CDR3 region has 17 residues. Per germline, CDR1 MGHRA and CDR2 YSYEKL. Trimming removed 0 bases at V and 0 bases at J, with 12 bases between. CDR3 sequence reads: CASSQDSAYSSYNEQFF. Here the CDR3 DNA reads TGCGCCAGCAGCCAAGATTCGGCGTATAGCTCCTACAATGAGCAGTTCTTC.